Shown below are 25 T cell receptor beta chains from a single sample sequenced in a study of CD8 T cells in ankylosing spondylitis. Study-level results: Characteristic of ankylosing spondylitis blood, it appeared, was a TCR beta motif comprising roughly eight highly homologous variants.

These receptors are not linked to any known antigen. TCRdb independently ran MiXCR on the 5' RACE reads; one entry per CDR3 protein. The sample has roughly 670,000 distinct CDR3 sequences, around 20% seen once; the top ten hold 15% to 20%. The sample was blood, either unsorted or a sorted T cell fraction (not recorded which). The receptors derive from a male donor with ankylosing spondylitis.

V gene TRBV27 combines with J gene TRBJ2-1; perhaps D is TRBD1 or TRBD2 (5 bases each). The CDR3 loop spans 16 amino acids. V lost 0 bases and J 4 bases, leaving 13 bases between the germline ends. From germline, CDR1 is MNHEY and CDR2 SMNVEV (reference sequence). This CDR3 is CASSLSLSGLYNEQFF. The CDR3 bases are TGTGCCAGCAGTTTATCCCTATCGGGGCTATACAATGAGCAGTTCTTC.

The chain couples TRBV4-3 to TRBJ2-6, with a possible D match to TRBD2 (5 bases). The CDR3 sequence is 17 residues long. Germline CDR1 LGHNA, CDR2 YSLEER. The germline V and J ends were trimmed by 0 bases and 2 bases, with 11 bases remaining between them. The CDR3 is CASSQDFEGTGANVLTF. The CDR3 bases are TGCGCCAGCAGCCAAGATTTTGAGGGTACTGGGGCCAACGTCCTGACTTTC.

This clonotype was observed a handful of times. The rearrangement links TRBV24-1 to TRBJ2-4; unclear D gene. The CDR3 totals 8 residues. The V end was cut by 11 bases, the J end by 5 bases, with 0 bases between. CDR1 and CDR2 (germline): KGHDR, SFDVKD. CDR3: CAKNIQYF. DNA of the CDR3: TGTGCCAAAAACATTCAGTACTTC.

The chain's CDR3 is CSARKGNEYTDTQYF. CDR3 DNA sequence: TGCAGTGCTAGGAAAGGGAATGAATACACAGATACGCAGTATTTT. The rearrangement links TRBV20-1 to TRBJ2-3, with D unresolved. This CDR3 has 15 amino acids. V lost 3 bases and J 2 bases, leaving 15 bases between the germline ends. The germline V gene encodes CDR1 DFQATT and CDR2 SNEGSKA (reference sequence).

This clonotype was detected only a few times. The CDR3 nucleotides are TGTGCCAGCAGCTTGGAGACCCACTCTAATGAGCAGTTCTTC. It yields the protein CASSLETHSNEQFF. The chain links TRBV7-9 to TRBJ2-1; D remains ambiguous. The germline gives CDR1 SEHNR, CDR2 FQNEAQ (reference sequence). The CDR3 spans 14 residues. Trimming cost V 3 bases and J 7 bases, with 13 bases left between them.

This chain connects TRBV7-9 to TRBJ2-1; D gene uncertain. Trimming removed 2 bases at V and 6 bases at J, with 20 bases between. The length of the CDR3 is 17 residues. Per the germline V gene, CDR1 is SEHNR and CDR2 is FQNEAQ (reference sequence). The CDR3 DNA is TGTGCCAGCAGCTTAATAAGCGTTGGCGGTCTCGGCAATGAGCAGTTCTTC. This gives the protein CASSLISVGGLGNEQFF.

This clonotype has only a few counts. This chain connects TRBV30 to TRBJ2-7, with D unresolved. This CDR3 has 12 residues. The V end lost 2 bases, the J end lost 3 bases, and 8 bases lay between the germline ends. Germline lookup yields CDR1 GTSNPN and CDR2 SVGIG (reference sequence). As DNA, the CDR3 is TGTGCCTGGAGTCTGGTCTTCTACGAGCAGTACTTC. Translation: CAWSLVFYEQYF.

This clonotype was detected a few times. This sequence joins TRBV6-1 and TRBJ1-5; D unclear. The CDR3 is made up of 13 amino acids. Trimming removed 8 bases at V and 5 bases at J, with 13 bases between. CDR1 MNHNS and CDR2 SASEGT come from the germline V gene. The CDR3 sequence is CASAPGRDQPQHF. CDR3 coding DNA: TGTGCCAGCGCCCCTGGGCGGGATCAGCCCCAGCATTTT.

The J gene is TRBJ2-3, the V gene TRBV15, with D tentatively TRBD2 (7 bases). The CDR3 extends over 15 amino acids. V lost 3 bases and J 8 bases, leaving 18 bases between the germline ends. The germline gives CDR1 LNHNV, CDR2 YYDKDF (reference sequence). The CDR3 loop is CATSRWGGPGFTQYF. Written as DNA, the CDR3 is TGTGCCACCAGCAGGTGGGGGGGCCCGGGGTTTACGCAGTATTTT.

The genes are TRBV11-3 and TRBJ2-5, with 11 bases matching TRBD1. Trimming at V came to 5 bases and at J to 4 bases, leaving 9 bases not matched to a gene. The length of the CDR3 is 16 residues. CDR1 is SGHNT, CDR2 YENEEA, per germline. In DNA, the CDR3 is TGTGCCAGCAGCCCGGACAGGGGGCTCGGGGTAGAGACCCAGTACTTC. This gives the protein CASSPDRGLGVETQYF.

This clonotype showed up just a few times. The rearrangement links TRBV14 to TRBJ1-5; TRBD1 might be the D (5 bases). CDR1 SGHDN and CDR2 FVKESK come from the germline V gene. The V and J ends lost 3 bases and 3 bases respectively, with 18 bases between them. This CDR3 is 17 amino acids long. CDR3 sequence reads: CASSHRTSREVNQPQHF. The CDR3 coding sequence is TGTGCCAGCAGCCACAGGACAAGCAGGGAGGTCAATCAGCCCCAGCATTTT. The full variable domain, rest sourced from reference TRBV14 and TRBJ1-5, is EAGVTQFPSHSVIEKGQTVTLRCDPISGHDNLYWYRRVMGKEIKFLLHFVKESKQDESGMPNNRFLAERTGGTYSTLKVQPAELEDSGVYFCASSHRTSREVNQPQHFGDGTRLSIL.

The table lists this clonotype with a few counts. V and J are TRBV7-2 and TRBJ2-2; TRBD2 might be the D (5 bases). The CDR3 has 15 amino acids. Germline values: CDR1 SGHTA, CDR2 FQGNSA. Trimming pared 2 bases from V and 5 bases from J, leaving 12 bases between. The CDR3 loop reads CASSLKGSSTGELFF. The CDR3 DNA follows: TGTGCCAGCAGCTTAAAAGGGAGTTCGACCGGGGAGCTGTTTTTT. The entire variable domain, with the rest obtained from reference TRBV7-2 and TRBJ2-2, is as follows: GAGVSQSPSNKVTEKGKDVELRCDPISGHTALYWYRQSLGQGLEFLIYFQGNSAPDKSGLPSDRFSAERTGGSVSTLTIQRTQQEDSAVYLCASSLKGSSTGELFFGEGSRLTVL.

This clonotype was observed many times. The genes are TRBV12-5 and TRBJ2-1; D gene uncertain. In germline, CDR1 is LGHNT, CDR2 FRNRAP. V dropped 1 base and J dropped 9 bases, with 7 bases sitting between them. The CDR3 loop spans 12 amino acids. The CDR3 DNA sequence: TGTGCTAGTGGTTTGGGACGCGGTGAGCAGTTCTTC. Protein product: CASGLGRGEQFF.

This chain joins TRBV28 and TRBJ2-1; a weak D match, TRBD2 (5 bases). This CDR3 is 12 amino acids long. CDR1 is MDHEN, CDR2 SYDVKM, per germline. V was cut by 6 bases and J by 8 bases, with 11 bases left in between. CDR3 sequence (DNA): TGTGCCAGCAGAACTAGTTTCCATGAGCAGTTCTTC. This sequence encodes CASRTSFHEQFF.

CDR3 region: CASSQDLTRGYTF. CDR3 coding DNA: TGTGCCAGCAGCCAAGATCTGACGAGGGGCTACACCTTC. This sequence joins TRBV4-2 and TRBJ1-2; no reliable D call. CDR3 length equals 13 residues. Looked up from germline, CDR1 is LGHNA and CDR2 is YNFKEQ. The V end lost 0 bases, the J end lost 8 bases, and 10 bases lay between the germline ends.

This clonotype was detected only a few times. V usage is TRBV7-8 and J usage is TRBJ2-7, with 8 bases fitting TRBD2. The CDR3 has 15 residues. Unmatched junction bases numbered 11, after V lost 5 bases and J lost 5 bases. Germline values: CDR1 SGHVS, CDR2 FQNEAQ. The CDR3 spells CASSLSPGLGHEQYF. CDR3 DNA: TGTGCCAGCAGCCTCTCTCCGGGACTAGGTCACGAGCAGTACTTC.

This clonotype was seen more than once but under ten times. The chain recombines TRBV27 with TRBJ2-1; no clear D. Trimming shortened V by 0 bases and J by 8 bases, and 8 bases separated the two germline ends. CDR3 size: 13 residues. CDR1 and CDR2 from the germline V gene are MNHEY and SMNVEV (reference sequence). The CDR3 sequence is CASSLSVVDEQFF. The CDR3 DNA reads TGTGCCAGCAGTTTATCCGTAGTAGATGAGCAGTTCTTC.

In its sample, this clonotype was seen a few times. The V gene is TRBV5-1, the J gene TRBJ2-5; D not resolved. This CDR3 is 14 amino acids long. Germline V gives CDR1 SGHRS, CDR2 YFSETQ. Between the trimmed V and J ends, which lost 0 bases and 3 bases, there was a span of 9 bases. The DNA for the CDR3 is TGCGCCAGCAGCTTGGTTGGTCGGGAAGAGACCCAGTACTTC. This encodes CASSLVGREETQYF.

The sample holds a few counts of this clonotype. This chain uses TRBV11-2 with TRBJ2-3, with TRBD1 as a possible D gene (6 bases). V lost 0 bases and J lost 0, with 16 bases in between. The germline gives CDR1 SGHAT, CDR2 FQNNGV. The CDR3 runs to 18 residues. CDR3 sequence (DNA): TGTGCCAGCAGCTTAGAACCCCAGGGGAGTGGAAGCACAGATACGCAGTATTTT. It is translated as CASSLEPQGSGSTDTQYF.

The chain couples TRBV4-1 to TRBJ2-2; TRBD2 agrees at 8 bases. Germline V gene lookup returns CDR1 MGHRA and CDR2 YSYEKL. Unmatched junction bases numbered 2, after V lost 5 bases and J lost 0 bases. This CDR3 has 15 residues. Here the CDR3 reads CASSELAANTGELFF. In nucleotides, the CDR3 is TGCGCCAGCAGCGAACTAGCGGCGAACACCGGGGAGCTGTTTTTT.

J is TRBJ2-5 and V is TRBV20-1; D not resolved. Between the trimmed V and J ends, which lost 2 bases and 4 bases, there was a span of 17 bases. There are 15 residues in the CDR3. Looked up from germline, CDR1 is DFQATT and CDR2 is SNEGSKA (reference sequence). In nucleotides, the CDR3 is TGCAGTGCTAGACCGCCGGGCGCGACGGGAGAGACCCAGTACTTC. Protein sequence: CSARPPGATGETQYF.

The rearrangement links TRBV7-3 to TRBJ2-7, with 9 bases identical to TRBD1. The V segment lost 2 bases and the J segment 5 bases; nucleotides outside the gene matches: 7. Per germline, CDR1 SGHTA and CDR2 FQGTGA. CDR3 length equals 15 residues. CDR3 sequence: CASSLAHRGLDEQYF. The CDR3 DNA follows: TGTGCCAGCAGCTTAGCCCACAGGGGGCTTGACGAGCAGTACTTC. The full variable domain, completed using reference TRBV7-3 and TRBJ2-7, is GAGVSQTPSNKVTEKGKYVELRCDPISGHTALYWYRQSLGQGPEFLIYFQGTGAADDSGLPNDRFFAVRPEGSVSTLKIQRTERGDSAVYLCASSLAHRGLDEQYFGPGTRLTVT.

This clonotype was detected a few times. This sequence joins TRBV4-1 and TRBJ2-2; either TRBD1 or TRBD2 may fit D (6 bases each). The germline V and J ends were trimmed by 5 bases and 1 base, with 14 bases remaining between them. Per germline, CDR1 MGHRA and CDR2 YSYEKL. The CDR3 has 16 amino acids. The CDR3 loop reads CASSLTGRGNTGELFF. CDR3 nucleotide sequence: TGCGCCAGCAGCTTAACAGGGCGGGGGAACACCGGGGAGCTGTTTTTT.

The chain uses TRBV5-1 and TRBJ2-3, with a weak D call TRBD2 (6 bases). Germline V gene lookup returns CDR1 SGHRS and CDR2 YFSETQ. CDR3 size: 18 residues. Trimming stripped 5 bases from V and 2 bases from J, with 24 bases between. CDR3 DNA sequence: TGCGCCAGCAGACGGGCCCCTTGGGGGGATCCCACCACAGATACGCAGTATTTT. It encodes CASRRAPWGDPTTDTQYF. Filled out from reference TRBV5-1 and TRBJ2-3, the complete variable domain reads KAGVTQTPRYLIKTRGQQVTLSCSPISGHRSVSWYQQTPGQGLQFLFEYFSETQRNKGNFPGRFSGRQFSNSRSEMNVSTLELGDSALYLCASRRAPWGDPTTDTQYFGPGTRLTVL.

This clonotype was counted a few times. The V gene is TRBV10-3, the J gene TRBJ2-3; 10 bases are a match to TRBD1. Germline CDR1 reads ENHRY; CDR2 reads SYGVKD. This CDR3 has 15 amino acids. V shed 6 bases, J shed 3 bases, and the junction held 6 bases outside the gene matches. Here the CDR3 reads CAISPGTGDTDTQYF. The CDR3 DNA reads TGTGCCATCAGCCCGGGGACAGGGGATACAGATACGCAGTATTTT.